This TCR beta chain is drawn from a study of blood T cell repertoires in COVID-19. Study-wide background: Spain, Italy and the United States supplied samples that represented acute and convalescent COVID-19.

The V gene lost 6 bases and the J gene lost 2 bases, with 16 bases spanning the gap. The germline CDR1 and CDR2 sequences are SGHRS and YFSETQ. This CDR3 region has 15 residues. Repertoires were generated with immunoSEQ multiplex PCR, while TCRdb's copy carries only in-frame clones and drops some. In the table there are around 300,000 clones, under 90% of which are singletons. Participant ages covered roughly 18 to 89 years across 24 US areas. Participants had their cohort set by participant-reported clinical history. This clonotype was obtained from a woman aged 30 to 39 who had recovered from COVID-19. The chain recombines TRBV5-1 with TRBJ2-3; a weak D match, TRBD1 (6 bases). Source material: PBMCs or T cells enriched from blood (not recorded which). The CDR3 loop reads CASTTNGQTTDTQYF. DNA for the CDR3: TGCGCCAGCACCACAAACGGACAGACCACAGATACGCAGTATTTT. The variable domain in full, completed from reference TRBV5-1 and TRBJ2-3, reads KAGVTQTPRYLIKTRGQQVTLSCSPISGHRSVSWYQQTPGQGLQFLFEYFSETQRNKGNFPGRFSGRQFSNSRSEMNVSTLELGDSALYLCASTTNGQTTDTQYFGPGTRLTVL.